This T cell receptor (beta chain) was captured by sequencing in a study of low-dose radiotherapy and immunotherapy resistance in tumors (dated by TCRdb to between 2021 and 2022). In terms of the full investigation: Cohort 1 received 0.5 Gy per fraction every 2 weeks, with a prescribed total PTV dose of 6.5 Gy. Cyclophosphamide 200 mg/m2 was given intravenously every two weeks, one day before each radiation and immunotherapy administration. Patients were given nivolumab as a 240 mg flat dose every two weeks and ipilimumab at 1 mg/kg every six weeks, with both drugs delivered intravenously. Eight patients were included in the translational analysis: three from the first dose cohort and the first five from the second dose cohort. Randomization of trial participants into treatment groups was not performed. Patients took aspirin 300 mg orally once daily for four cycles, starting on cycle 1 day 1. Patients in Cohort 2 were given 1 Gy per fraction every two weeks, for a total of 13 Gy across 26 weeks.

The time point label, read with the paper, signifies: after trial treatment. What the treatment or condition label conveys for this sample: LDRT plus nivolumab, ipilimumab, low-dose cyclophosphamide and aspirin (RACIN trial). The donors took part in RACIN, a single-arm, phase I, dose-escalation trial that combined nivolumab, ipilimumab, aspirin, low-dose cyclophosphamide and low-dose radiotherapy. Patients with advanced, TIL-negative solid tumors were considered eligible. Superscript III and a set of TRAV- and TRBV-specific primers were used to synthesize first-strand cDNA, so that both TCRalpha and TCRbeta chains were covered. TCRs were amplified for 20 PCR cycles with Phusion, using a constant-region primer paired with the adapter attached to the V primers. The isolated mRNA was amplified using the MessageAmp II aRNA Amplification Kit, with in vitro transcription performed for approximately 16 hours at 37 degrees C. The Dynabeads mRNA DIRECT Purification Kit was used to isolate the mRNA for TCR sequencing. Indexed Illumina adapters were added in a second Phusion PCR of about 24 cycles, and the PCR products were purified with AMPure XP beads. Deep sequencing of TCRalpha and TCRbeta libraries was performed on an Illumina MiniSeq instrument. The authors' pipeline ran thus. Custom Perl scripts were used to pool TCR sequences that encoded the same protein, to remove out-of-frame sequences, and to calculate the abundance of each clonotype. The analysis excluded TCR sequences that were supported by just one read. The metrics used to describe the repertoires included Shannon entropy, Gini index, clonality, richness, and the frequency of TCRs shared between repertoires. TCRdb trimmed the raw reads at Q25, called clones with MiXCR and kept productive beta chains. CDR3 protein duplicates are merged, each entry listing the most common genes and DNA. The V and J calls were not made by the authors but by TCRdb's processing. This sample gives about 35,000 distinct CDR3 sequences in total; less than 25% of them show up just once. The ten biggest clones cover roughly 8.3% of the sample.

This clonotype was seen many times. No cognate antigen has been identified for it. An end of the junction does not agree with germline; a read error may underlie this. Taken from cysteine to phenylalanine, the CDR3 has 17 residues. CDR3 DNA only is kept here, 51 bases in frame from base 1. Specimen: PBMCs, collected after low-dose radiotherapy plus immunotherapy. The rearranged segments are TRBV5-3 and TRBJ2-2, with 7 bases aligning to TRBD1. TRBV5-3 is an ORF for which the function is uncertain. The receptor was isolated from a female donor with ovarian cancer. The base sequence is TGTGCCAGCAGCTTGGCCGCCGGACAGGCTTACACCGGGGAGCTGTTTTTT. Its translation is CASSLAAGQAYTGELFF.